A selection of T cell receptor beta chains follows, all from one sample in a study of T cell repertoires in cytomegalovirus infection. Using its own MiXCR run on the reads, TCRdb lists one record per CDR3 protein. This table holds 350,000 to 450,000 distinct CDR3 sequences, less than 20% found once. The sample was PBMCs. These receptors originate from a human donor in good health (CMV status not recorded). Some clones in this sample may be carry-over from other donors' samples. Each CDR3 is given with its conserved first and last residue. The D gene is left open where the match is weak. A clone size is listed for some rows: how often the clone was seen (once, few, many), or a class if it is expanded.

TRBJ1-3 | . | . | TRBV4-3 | CASSLLGDPDGNTIYF | TGCGCCAGCAGCCTTCTCGGGGACCCCGATGGAAACACCATATATTTT
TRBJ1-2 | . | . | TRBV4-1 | CASSQNRLGLGYTF | TGCGCCAGCAGCCAAAACCGCTTGGGACTAGGCTACACCTTC
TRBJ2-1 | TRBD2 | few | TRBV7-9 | CASSGAGTSSSEQFF | TGTGCCAGCAGCGGAGCCGGGACTAGCTCTAGTGAGCAGTTCTTC
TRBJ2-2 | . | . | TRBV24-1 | CATGTPTGELFF | TGTGCCACCGGGACACCAACCGGGGAGCTGTTTTTT
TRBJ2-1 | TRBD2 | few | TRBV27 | CASSLLVSGSSEFF | TGTGCCAGCAGTTTATTGGTTAGCGGGAGCTCAGAGTTCTTC
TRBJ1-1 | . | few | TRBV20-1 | CSAREGTTNTEAFF | TGCAGTGCTAGGGAAGGGACAACGAACACTGAAGCTTTCTTT
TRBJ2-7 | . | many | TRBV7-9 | CASSLATGKATSSYEQYF | TGTGCCAGCAGCTTAGCAACTGGCAAGGCCACCTCCTCCTACGAGCAGTACTTC
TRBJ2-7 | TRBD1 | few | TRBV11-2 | CASSFGGPGGFYEQYF | TGTGCCAGCAGCTTTGGGGGCCCAGGGGGCTTTTACGAGCAGTACTTC
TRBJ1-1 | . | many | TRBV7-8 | CASSFSQFTEAFF | TGTGCCAGCAGCTTCAGTCAGTTCACTGAAGCTTTCTTT
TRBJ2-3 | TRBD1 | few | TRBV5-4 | CASSLGGTGTDTQYF | TGTGCCAGCAGCTTGGGAGGGACAGGAACAGATACGCAGTATTTT
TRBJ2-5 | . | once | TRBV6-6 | CASSYLKGRSETQYF | TGTGCCAGCAGTTACTTAAAGGGGCGCTCGGAGACCCAGTACTTC
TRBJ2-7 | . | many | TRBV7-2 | CASSLAQGPYEQYF | TGTGCCAGCAGCTTAGCGCAGGGTCCCTACGAGCAGTACTTC
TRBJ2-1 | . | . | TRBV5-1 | CASSRWGGPYNEQFF | TGCGCCAGCAGCCGCTGGGGGGGGCCCTACAATGAGCAGTTCTTC
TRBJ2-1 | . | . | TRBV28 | CASSLRGAVRDEQFF | TGTGCCAGCAGTTTACGGGGGGCTGTGAGGGATGAGCAGTTCTTC
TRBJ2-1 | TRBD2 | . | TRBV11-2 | CASRRLANNEQFF | TGTGCCAGCAGGAGACTAGCTAACAATGAGCAGTTCTTC
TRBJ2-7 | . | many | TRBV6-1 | CASSQRDGTYEQYF | TGTGCCAGCAGTCAACGGGACGGTACATACGAGCAGTACTTC
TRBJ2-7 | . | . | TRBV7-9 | CASSLGGQGQYF | TGTGCCAGCAGCTTAGGTGGCCAAGGGCAGTACTTC
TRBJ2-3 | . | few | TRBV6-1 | CASSHYAPSTDTQYF | TGTGCCAGCAGCCACTACGCCCCTAGCACAGATACGCAGTATTTT
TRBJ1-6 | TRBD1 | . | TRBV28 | CASSSDRGHSPLHF | TGTGCCAGCAGTTCCGACAGGGGGCACTCACCCCTCCACTTT
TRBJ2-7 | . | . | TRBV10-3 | CAISVSKMGTYEQYF | TGTGCCATCAGTGTATCTAAAATGGGGACCTACGAGCAGTACTTC
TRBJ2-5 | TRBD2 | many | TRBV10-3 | CAISEFSREVQETQYF | TGTGCCATCAGTGAATTTAGTCGGGAGGTCCAAGAGACCCAGTACTTC
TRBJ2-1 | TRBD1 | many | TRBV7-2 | CASSARQGVPYNEQFF | TGTGCCAGCAGCGCGAGACAGGGAGTCCCCTACAATGAGCAGTTCTTC
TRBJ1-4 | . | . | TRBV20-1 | CSASGGEAEKLFF | TGCAGTGCTAGCGGCGGAGAGGCGGAAAAACTGTTTTTT
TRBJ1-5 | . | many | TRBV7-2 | CASSLGLFLPQHF | TGTGCCAGCAGCTTGGGACTTTTTCTGCCCCAGCATTTT
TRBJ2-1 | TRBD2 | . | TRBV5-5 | CASSYTGTRTEQFF | TGTGCCAGCAGCTACACCGGGACTAGGACTGAGCAGTTCTTC
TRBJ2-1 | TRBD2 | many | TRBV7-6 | CASSLMAGGPGIGEQFF | TGTGCCAGCAGCTTAATGGCGGGGGGTCCTGGAATCGGTGAGCAGTTCTTC
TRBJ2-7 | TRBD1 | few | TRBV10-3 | CAIRGTGSGYEQYF | TGTGCCATCAGGGGGACAGGATCGGGCTACGAGCAGTACTTC
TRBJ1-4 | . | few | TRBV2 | CASTGSTNGQVGKLFF | TGTGCCAGCACCGGGTCAACAAATGGTCAGGTGGGAAAACTGTTTTTT
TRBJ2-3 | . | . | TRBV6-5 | CASSPVARPSDTQYF | TGTGCCAGCAGTCCAGTTGCTAGACCCTCAGATACGCAGTATTTT
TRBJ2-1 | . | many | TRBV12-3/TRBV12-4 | CASSDRDSQPDEQFF | TGTGCCAGCAGTGACCGGGACTCCCAGCCGGATGAGCAGTTCTTC
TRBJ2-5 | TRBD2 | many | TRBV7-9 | CASSSVFSGRRGQETQYF | TGTGCCAGCAGCTCCGTTTTTAGCGGGAGGCGGGGTCAAGAGACCCAGTACTTC
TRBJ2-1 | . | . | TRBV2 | CASSEGGSSYNEQFF | TGTGCCAGCAGTGAGGGGGGAAGCTCCTACAATGAGCAGTTCTTC
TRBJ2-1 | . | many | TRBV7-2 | CASSLLVGGGNEQFF | TGTGCCAGCAGCTTACTAGTGGGGGGAGGAAATGAGCAGTTCTTC
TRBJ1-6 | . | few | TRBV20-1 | CSAPSLGFANSPLHF | TGCAGTGCCCCCAGCCTGGGGTTTGCCAATTCACCCCTCCACTTT
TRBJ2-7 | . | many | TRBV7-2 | CASSVLMLTAYEQYF | TGTGCCAGCAGCGTTCTGATGCTCACAGCCTACGAGCAGTACTTC
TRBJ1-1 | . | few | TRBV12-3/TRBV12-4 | CASNEGHSEAFF | TGTGCCAGCAACGAGGGACACAGTGAAGCTTTCTTT
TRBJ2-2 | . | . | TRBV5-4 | CASTRSLQFGELFF | TGTGCCAGCACTCGGTCCTTGCAGTTCGGGGAGCTGTTTTTT
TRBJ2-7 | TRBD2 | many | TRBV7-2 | CASSLAGGKEQYF | TGTGCCAGCAGTTTAGCGGGAGGGAAGGAGCAGTACTTC
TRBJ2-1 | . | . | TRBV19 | CASSTLFGTANNEQFF | TGTGCCAGTAGTACCCTATTCGGGACCGCAAACAATGAGCAGTTCTTC